This record covers a single T cell receptor (beta chain). Using immunoSEQ multiplex PCR, the repertoire was profiled, and TCRdb retains in-frame clones only, with some absent. The sample comprises about 2.4 million clones, over 85% of which are singletons, and roughly 0.36% rests with the top ten. J gave up 2 bases and V 4 bases, and 9 bases lay outside the gene matches. The CDR3 sequence is 15 residues long. CDR1 SGHRS and CDR2 YFSETQ come from the germline V gene. This entry belongs to a study of shared clonotypes between healthy human individuals. Participating donors were healthy, HIV-negative adults free of recent acute infections or vaccinations. The donors, all of them Caucasian adults, lived in Nashville, Tennessee. It was into CD45RA+ naive and CD45RA-negative memory subsets that the CD4+ cells were split.

The clonotype comes from a man younger than 30 in good health. Some clones in this sample may be carry-over from other donors' samples. What was sequenced was naive CD4+ T cells from PBMCs. Specified subset: CD45RA+ positively selected. The chain links TRBV5-1 to TRBJ2-7, with TRBD2 identical over 7 bases. CDR3: CASSTGLGAPYEQYF. As DNA, the CDR3 is TGCGCCAGCAGCACCGGACTAGGAGCTCCCTACGAGCAGTACTTC.